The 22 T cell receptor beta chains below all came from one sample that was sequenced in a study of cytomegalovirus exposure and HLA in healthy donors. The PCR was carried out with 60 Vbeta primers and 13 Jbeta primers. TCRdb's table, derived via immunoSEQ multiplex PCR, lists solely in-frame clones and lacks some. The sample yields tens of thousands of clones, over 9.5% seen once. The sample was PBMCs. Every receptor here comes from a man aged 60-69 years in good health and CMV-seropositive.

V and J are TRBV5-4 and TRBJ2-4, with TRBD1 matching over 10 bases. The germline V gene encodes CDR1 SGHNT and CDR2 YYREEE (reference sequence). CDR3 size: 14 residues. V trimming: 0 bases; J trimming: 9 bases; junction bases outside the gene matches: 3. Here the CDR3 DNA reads TGTGCCAGCAGCTTGGGGGGACAGGGGAGCATTCAGTACTTC. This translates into CASSLGGQGSIQYF.

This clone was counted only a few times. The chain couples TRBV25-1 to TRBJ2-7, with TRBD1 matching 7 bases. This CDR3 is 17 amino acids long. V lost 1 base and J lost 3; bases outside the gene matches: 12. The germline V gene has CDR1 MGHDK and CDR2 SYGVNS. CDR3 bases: TGTGCCAGCAGTGAATTTAGCACCCCCGGGACAGACTACGAGCAGTACTTC. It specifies CASSEFSTPGTDYEQYF.

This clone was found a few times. CDR3 sequence reads: CASSPGTFYEQYF. The DNA of the CDR3 is TGCGCCAGCAGCCCCGGGACATTCTACGAGCAGTACTTC. This chain joins TRBV5-1 and TRBJ2-7; D possibly corresponds to TRBD1 (6 bases). Trimming took 4 bases from V and 3 from J, leaving 11 bases between them. This CDR3 comprises 13 residues. CDR1 and CDR2 from the germline V gene are SGHRS and YFSETQ. Variable domain in full (rest from reference TRBV5-1 and TRBJ2-7): KAGVTQTPRYLIKTRGQQVTLSCSPISGHRSVSWYQQTPGQGLQFLFEYFSETQRNKGNFPGRFSGRQFSNSRSEMNVSTLELGDSALYLCASSPGTFYEQYFGPGTRLTVT.

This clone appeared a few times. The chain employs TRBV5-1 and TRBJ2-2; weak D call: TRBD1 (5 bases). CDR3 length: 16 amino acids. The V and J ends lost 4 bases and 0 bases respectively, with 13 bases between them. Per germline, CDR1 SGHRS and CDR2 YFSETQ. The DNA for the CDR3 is TGCGCCAGCAGCCAAGGAATGACAGCGAACACCGGGGAGCTGTTTTTT. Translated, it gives CASSQGMTANTGELFF.

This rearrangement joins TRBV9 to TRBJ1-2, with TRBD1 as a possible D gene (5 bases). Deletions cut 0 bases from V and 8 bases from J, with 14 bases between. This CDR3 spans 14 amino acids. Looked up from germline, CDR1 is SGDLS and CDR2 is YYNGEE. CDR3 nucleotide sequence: TGTGCCAGCAGCGTAGCATCAGGGTTGGACGGCTACACCTTC. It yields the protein CASSVASGLDGYTF.

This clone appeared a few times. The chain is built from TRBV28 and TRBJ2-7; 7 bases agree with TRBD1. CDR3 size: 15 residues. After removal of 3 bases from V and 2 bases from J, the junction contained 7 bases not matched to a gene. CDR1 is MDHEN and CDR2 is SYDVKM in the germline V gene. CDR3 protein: CASSFSTGITYEQYV. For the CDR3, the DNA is TGTGCCAGCAGTTTCTCGACAGGGATCACCTACGAGCAGTACGTC.

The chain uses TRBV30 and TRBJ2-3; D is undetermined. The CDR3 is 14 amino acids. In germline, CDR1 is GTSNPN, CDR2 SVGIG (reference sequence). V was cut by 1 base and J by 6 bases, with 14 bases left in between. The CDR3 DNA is TGTGCCTGGAGTGAGGTATTCCCCGGGGATACGCAGTATTTT. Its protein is CAWSEVFPGDTQYF.

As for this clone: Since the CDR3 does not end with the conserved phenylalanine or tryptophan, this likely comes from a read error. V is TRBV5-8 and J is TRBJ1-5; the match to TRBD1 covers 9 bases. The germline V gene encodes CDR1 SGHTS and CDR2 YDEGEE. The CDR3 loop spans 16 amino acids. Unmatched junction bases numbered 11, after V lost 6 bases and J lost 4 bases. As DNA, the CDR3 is TGTGCCAGCAACCGGGACAGGGTCCCCCGAAATCAGCCCCAGCATGTT. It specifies CASNRDRVPRNQPQHV.

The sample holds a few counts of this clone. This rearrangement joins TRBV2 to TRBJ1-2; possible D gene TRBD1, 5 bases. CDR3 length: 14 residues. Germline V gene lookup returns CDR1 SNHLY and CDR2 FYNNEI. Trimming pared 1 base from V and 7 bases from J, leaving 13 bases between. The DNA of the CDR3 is TGTGCCAGCAGTGAAGAAGGGGTCGTTAGTGGCTACACCTTC. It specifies CASSEEGVVSGYTF.

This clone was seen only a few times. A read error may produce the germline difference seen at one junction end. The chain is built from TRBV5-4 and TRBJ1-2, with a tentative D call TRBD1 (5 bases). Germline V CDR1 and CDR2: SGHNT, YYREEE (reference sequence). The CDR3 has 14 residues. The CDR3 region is CASRFAGTDYGGAF. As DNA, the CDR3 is TGTGCCAGCAGGTTTGCCGGGACTGATTATGGCGGGGCCTTC.

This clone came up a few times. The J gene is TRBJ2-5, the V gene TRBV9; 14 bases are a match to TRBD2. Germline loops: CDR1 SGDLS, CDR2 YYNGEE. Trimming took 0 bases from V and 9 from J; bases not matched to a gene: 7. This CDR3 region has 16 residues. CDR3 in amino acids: CASSVGVGLAGEAQYF. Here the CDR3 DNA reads TGTGCCAGCAGCGTAGGGGTGGGACTAGCGGGGGAAGCCCAGTACTTC.

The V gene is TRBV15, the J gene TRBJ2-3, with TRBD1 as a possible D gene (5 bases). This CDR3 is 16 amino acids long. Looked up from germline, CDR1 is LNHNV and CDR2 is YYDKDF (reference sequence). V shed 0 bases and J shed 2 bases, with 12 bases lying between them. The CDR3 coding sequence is TGTGCCACCAGCAGAGACAGGGTAGTGTTCACAGATACGCAGTATTTT. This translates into CATSRDRVVFTDTQYF.

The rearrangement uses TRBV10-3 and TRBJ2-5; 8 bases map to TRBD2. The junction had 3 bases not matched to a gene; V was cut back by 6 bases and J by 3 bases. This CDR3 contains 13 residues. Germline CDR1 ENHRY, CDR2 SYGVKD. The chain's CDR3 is CAIRGLAEETQYF. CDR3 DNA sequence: TGTGCCATCAGAGGACTAGCAGAAGAGACCCAGTACTTC.

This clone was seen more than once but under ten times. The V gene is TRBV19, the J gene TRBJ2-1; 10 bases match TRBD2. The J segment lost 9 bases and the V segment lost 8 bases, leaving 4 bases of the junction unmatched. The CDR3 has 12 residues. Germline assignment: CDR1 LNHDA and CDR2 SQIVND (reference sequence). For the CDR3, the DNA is TGTGCCAGTCGCGGGACTAGCGTTGAGCAGTTCTTC. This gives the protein CASRGTSVEQFF.

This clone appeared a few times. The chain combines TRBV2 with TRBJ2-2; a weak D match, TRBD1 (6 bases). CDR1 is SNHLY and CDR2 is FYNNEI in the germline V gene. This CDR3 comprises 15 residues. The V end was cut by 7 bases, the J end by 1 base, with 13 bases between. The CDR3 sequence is CASTPQGKNTGELFF. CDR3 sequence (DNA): TGTGCCAGCACGCCTCAGGGGAAGAACACCGGGGAGCTGTTTTTT.

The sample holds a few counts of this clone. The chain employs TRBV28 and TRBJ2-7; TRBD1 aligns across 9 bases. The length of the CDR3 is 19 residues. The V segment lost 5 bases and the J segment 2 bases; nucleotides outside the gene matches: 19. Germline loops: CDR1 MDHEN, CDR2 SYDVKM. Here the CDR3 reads CASSNSGTGRRSGAYEQYF. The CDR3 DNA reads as TGTGCCAGCAGTAACTCCGGGACAGGGAGACGGTCCGGGGCCTACGAGCAGTACTTC.

The CDR3 loop is CASSYPPGGEGYGYTF. The CDR3 nucleotides read TGTGCCAGCAGTTACCCTCCGGGAGGTGAAGGCTATGGCTACACCTTC. The chain recombines TRBV6-5 with TRBJ1-2, with D unclear. Trimming removed 2 bases at V and 4 bases at J, with 17 bases between. This CDR3 contains 16 residues. Per the germline V gene, CDR1 is MNHEY and CDR2 is SVGAGI.

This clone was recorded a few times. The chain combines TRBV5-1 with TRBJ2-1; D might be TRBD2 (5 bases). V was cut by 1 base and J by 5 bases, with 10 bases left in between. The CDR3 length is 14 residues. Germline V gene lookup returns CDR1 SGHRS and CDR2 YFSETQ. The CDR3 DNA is TGCGCCAGCAGCTTGAAGCGGAGCGACAATGAGCAGTTCTTC. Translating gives CASSLKRSDNEQFF.

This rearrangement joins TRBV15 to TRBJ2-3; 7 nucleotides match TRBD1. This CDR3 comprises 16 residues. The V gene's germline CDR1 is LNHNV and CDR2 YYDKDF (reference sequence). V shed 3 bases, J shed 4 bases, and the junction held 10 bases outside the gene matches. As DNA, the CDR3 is TGTGCCACCAGCAGGGATCCGACAGGGTACGCAGATACGCAGTATTTT. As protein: CATSRDPTGYADTQYF.

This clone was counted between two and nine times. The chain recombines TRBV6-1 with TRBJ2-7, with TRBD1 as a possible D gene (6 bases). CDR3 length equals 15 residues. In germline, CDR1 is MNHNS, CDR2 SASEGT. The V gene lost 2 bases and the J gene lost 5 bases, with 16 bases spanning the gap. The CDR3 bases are TGTGCCAGCAGTGAAACCGGCTTCTACAGGGACGAGCAGTACGTC. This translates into CASSETGFYRDEQYV.

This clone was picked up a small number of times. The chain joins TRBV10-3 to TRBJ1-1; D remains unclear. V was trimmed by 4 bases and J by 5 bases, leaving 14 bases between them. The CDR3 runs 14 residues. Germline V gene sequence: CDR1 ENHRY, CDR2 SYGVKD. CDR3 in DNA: TGTGCCATCAGTGGGGCCGGTCGGGAGACTGAAGCTTTCTTT. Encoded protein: CAISGAGRETEAFF.

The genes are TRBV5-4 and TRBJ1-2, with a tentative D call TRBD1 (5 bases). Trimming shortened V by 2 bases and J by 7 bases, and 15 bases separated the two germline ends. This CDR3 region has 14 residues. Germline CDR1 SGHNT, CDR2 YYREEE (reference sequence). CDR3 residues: CASSFSGGYSGYTF. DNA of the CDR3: TGTGCCAGCAGCTTTTCCGGGGGGTACTCTGGCTACACCTTC.